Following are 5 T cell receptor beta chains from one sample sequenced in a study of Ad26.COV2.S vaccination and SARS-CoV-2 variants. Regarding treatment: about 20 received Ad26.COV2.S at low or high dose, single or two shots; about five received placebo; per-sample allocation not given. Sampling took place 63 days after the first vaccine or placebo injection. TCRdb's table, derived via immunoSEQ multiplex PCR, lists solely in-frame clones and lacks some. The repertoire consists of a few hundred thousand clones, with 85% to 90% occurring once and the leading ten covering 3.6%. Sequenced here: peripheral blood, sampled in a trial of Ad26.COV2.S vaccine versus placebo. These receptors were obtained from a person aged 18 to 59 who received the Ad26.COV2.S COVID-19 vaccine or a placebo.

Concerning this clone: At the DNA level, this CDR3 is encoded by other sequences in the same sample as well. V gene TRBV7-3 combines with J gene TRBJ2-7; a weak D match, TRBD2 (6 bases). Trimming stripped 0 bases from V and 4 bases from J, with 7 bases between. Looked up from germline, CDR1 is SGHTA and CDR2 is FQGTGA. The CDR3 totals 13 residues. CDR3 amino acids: CASSLTGGYEQYF. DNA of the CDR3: TGTGCCAGCAGCTTAACGGGGGGTTACGAGCAGTACTTC.

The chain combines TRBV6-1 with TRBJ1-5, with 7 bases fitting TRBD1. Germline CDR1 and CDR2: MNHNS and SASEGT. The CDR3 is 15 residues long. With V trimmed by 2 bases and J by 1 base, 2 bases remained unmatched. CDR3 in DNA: TGTGCCAGCAGTGAAACAGGGGTAAGCAATCAGCCCCAGCATTTT. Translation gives CASSETGVSNQPQHF.

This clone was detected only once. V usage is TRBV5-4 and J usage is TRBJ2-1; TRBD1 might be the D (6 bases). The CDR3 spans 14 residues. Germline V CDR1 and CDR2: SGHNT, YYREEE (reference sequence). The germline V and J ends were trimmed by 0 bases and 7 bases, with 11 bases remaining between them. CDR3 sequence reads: CASSLGQVINEQFF. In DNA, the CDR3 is TGTGCCAGCAGCTTGGGACAGGTTATAAATGAGCAGTTCTTC.

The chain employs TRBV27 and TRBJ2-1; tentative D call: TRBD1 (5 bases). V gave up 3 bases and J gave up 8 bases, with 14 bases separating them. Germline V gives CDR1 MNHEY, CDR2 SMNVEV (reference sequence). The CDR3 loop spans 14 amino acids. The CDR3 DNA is TGTGCCAGCAGTTTCGGCCCAGGGTCCCATGAGCAGTTCTTC. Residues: CASSFGPGSHEQFF.

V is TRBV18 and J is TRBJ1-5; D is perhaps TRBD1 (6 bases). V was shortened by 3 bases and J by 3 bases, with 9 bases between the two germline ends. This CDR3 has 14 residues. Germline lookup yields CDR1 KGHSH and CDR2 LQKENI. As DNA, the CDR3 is TGTGCCAGCTCACCGGGGGCAGACAATCAGCCCCAGCATTTT. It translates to CASSPGADNQPQHF.